These T cell receptor beta chains were read from a single sample in a study of cytomegalovirus exposure and HLA in healthy donors. Repertoires were generated with immunoSEQ multiplex PCR, while TCRdb's copy carries only in-frame clones and drops some. The sample includes 190,000 or so clones, around three quarters seen only once; the top ten take roughly 0.7%. Material for sequencing was PBMCs. Receptor source: a boy between 10 and 17 years old in good health and CMV-seronegative. CDR3s leave out the opening cysteine and the closing phenylalanine or tryptophan. Only part of the rows carry a size: once, few, many, or a class if the clone is expanded.

J gene,V gene,clone size,CDR3 protein
TRBJ2-2,TRBV4-1,NA,ASSQVGGTGELF
TRBJ2-7,TRBV19,NA,ASSILFSYEQY
TRBJ1-1,TRBV2,NA,ASSEFPGSGTEAF
TRBJ2-2,TRBV9,NA,ASSPGQRANTGELF
TRBJ2-1,TRBV10-3,NA,AISEVAGGVGEQF
TRBJ2-2,TRBV7-6,NA,ASSLVEGTGELF
TRBJ1-1,TRBV6-6,few,ASSLRQEAPVTEAF
TRBJ2-3,TRBV6-5,NA,ASSLFPTDTQY
TRBJ2-2,TRBV19,NA,ASSISQNTGELF
TRBJ2-5,TRBV7-9,NA,ASSRSYGTGIGGGETQY
TRBJ1-2,TRBV6-1,NA,ASRLAETANYGYT